This T cell receptor beta chain was sequenced in a study of control samples from healthy donors and cancer patients. Generated by immunoSEQ multiplex PCR, the TCRdb table keeps only in-frame clones and is missing some. The repertoire table contains approximately 190,000 clones. The V gene's germline CDR1 is MNHEY and CDR2 SVGAGI. The CDR3 sequence is 14 residues long. With 2 bases removed from V and 8 bases from J, the gap between germline ends came to 12 bases. The sample taken for sequencing was blood. This chain connects TRBV6-5 to TRBJ1-4, with D maybe TRBD1 (6 bases). The TCR originated in a woman in her 30s in good health. The CDR3 region is CASSYMRGREKLFF. CDR3 DNA sequence: TGTGCCAGCAGTTACATGCGGGGGCGGGAAAAACTGTTTTTT.